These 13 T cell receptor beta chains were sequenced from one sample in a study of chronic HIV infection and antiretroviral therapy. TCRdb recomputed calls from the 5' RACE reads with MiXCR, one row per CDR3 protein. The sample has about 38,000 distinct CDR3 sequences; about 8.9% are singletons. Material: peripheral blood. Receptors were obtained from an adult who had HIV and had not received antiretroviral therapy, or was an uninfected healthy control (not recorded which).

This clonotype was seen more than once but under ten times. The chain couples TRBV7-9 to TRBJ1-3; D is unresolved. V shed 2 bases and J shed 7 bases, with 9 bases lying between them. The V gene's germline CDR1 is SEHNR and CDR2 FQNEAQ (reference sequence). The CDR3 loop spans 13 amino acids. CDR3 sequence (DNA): TGTGCCAGCAGCTTAAGGTCTTTGAACACCATATATTTT. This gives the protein CASSLRSLNTIYF.

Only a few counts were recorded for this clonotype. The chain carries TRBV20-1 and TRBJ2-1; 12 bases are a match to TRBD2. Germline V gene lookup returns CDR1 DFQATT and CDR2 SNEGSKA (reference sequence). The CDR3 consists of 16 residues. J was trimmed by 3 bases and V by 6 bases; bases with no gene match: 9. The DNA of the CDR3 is TGCAGTGCACTAACTAGCGGGAGGACACGCTACAATGAGCAGTTCTTC. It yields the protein CSALTSGRTRYNEQFF.

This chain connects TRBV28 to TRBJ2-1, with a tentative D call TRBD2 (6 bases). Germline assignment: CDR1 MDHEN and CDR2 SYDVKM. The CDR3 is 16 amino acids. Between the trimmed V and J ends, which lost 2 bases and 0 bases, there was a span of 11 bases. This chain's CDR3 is CASSLSGFASYNEQFF. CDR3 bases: TGTGCCAGCAGTTTAAGCGGGTTTGCCTCCTACAATGAGCAGTTCTTC.

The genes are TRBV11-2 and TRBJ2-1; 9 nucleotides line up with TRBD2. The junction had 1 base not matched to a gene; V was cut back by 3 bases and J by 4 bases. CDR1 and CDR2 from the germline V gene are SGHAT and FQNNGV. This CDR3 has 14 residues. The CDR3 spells CASSFAGGYNEQFF. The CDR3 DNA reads TGTGCCAGCAGCTTCGCGGGAGGGTACAATGAGCAGTTCTTC.

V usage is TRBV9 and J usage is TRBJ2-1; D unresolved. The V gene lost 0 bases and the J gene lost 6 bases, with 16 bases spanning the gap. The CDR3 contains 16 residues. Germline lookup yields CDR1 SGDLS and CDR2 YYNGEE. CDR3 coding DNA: TGTGCCAGCAGCGTAGCACTCCCGCCCGCCGCCAATGAGCAGTTCTTC. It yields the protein CASSVALPPAANEQFF. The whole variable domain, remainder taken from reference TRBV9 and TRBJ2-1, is DSGVTQTPKHLITATGQRVTLRCSPRSGDLSVYWYQQSLDQGLQFLIQYYNGEERAKGNILERFSAQQFPDLHSELNLSSLELGDSALYFCASSVALPPAANEQFFGPGTRLTVL.

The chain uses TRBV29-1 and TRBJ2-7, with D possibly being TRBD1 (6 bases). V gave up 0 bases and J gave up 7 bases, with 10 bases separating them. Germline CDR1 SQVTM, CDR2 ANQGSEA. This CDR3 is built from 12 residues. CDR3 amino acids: CSVEDMRGEQYF. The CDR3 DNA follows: TGCAGCGTTGAAGATATGAGGGGGGAGCAGTACTTC.

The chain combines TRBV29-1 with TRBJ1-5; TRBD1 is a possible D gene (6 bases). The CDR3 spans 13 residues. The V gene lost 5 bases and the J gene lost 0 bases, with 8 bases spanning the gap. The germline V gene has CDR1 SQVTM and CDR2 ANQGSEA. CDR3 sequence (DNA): TGCAGCGTTAGGGGGGATAGCAATCAGCCCCAGCATTTT. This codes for CSVRGDSNQPQHF. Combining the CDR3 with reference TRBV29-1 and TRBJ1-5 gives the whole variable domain SAVISQKPSRDICQRGTSLTIQCQVDSQVTMMFWYRQQPGQSLTLIATANQGSEATYESGFVIDKFPISRPNLTFSTLTVSNMSPEDSSIYLCSVRGDSNQPQHFGDGTRLSIL.

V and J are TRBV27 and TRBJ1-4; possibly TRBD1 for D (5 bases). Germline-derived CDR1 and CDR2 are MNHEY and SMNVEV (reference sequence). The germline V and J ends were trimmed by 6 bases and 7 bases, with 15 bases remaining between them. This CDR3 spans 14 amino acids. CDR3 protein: CASSSTAMAEKLFF. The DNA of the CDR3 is TGTGCCAGCAGCTCGACAGCCATGGCTGAAAAACTGTTTTTT.

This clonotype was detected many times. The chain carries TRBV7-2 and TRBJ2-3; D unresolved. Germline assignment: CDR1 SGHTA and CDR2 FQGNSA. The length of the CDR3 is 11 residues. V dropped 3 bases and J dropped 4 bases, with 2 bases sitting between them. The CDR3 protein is CASSFSDTQYF. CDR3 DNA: TGTGCCAGCAGCTTCTCAGATACGCAGTATTTT.

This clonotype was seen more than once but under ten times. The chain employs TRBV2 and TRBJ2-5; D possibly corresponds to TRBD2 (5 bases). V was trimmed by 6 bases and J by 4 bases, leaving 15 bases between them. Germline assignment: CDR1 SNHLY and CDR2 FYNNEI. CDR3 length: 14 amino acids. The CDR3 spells CASSQGLTRETQYF. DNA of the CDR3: TGTGCCAGCAGCCAAGGACTCACTCGAGAGACCCAGTACTTC.

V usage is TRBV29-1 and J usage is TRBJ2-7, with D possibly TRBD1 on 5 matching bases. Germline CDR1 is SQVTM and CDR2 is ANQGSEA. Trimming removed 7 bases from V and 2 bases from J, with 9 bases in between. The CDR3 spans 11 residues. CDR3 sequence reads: CSAQGTYEQYF. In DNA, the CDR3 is TGCAGCGCCCAGGGCACCTACGAGCAGTACTTC.

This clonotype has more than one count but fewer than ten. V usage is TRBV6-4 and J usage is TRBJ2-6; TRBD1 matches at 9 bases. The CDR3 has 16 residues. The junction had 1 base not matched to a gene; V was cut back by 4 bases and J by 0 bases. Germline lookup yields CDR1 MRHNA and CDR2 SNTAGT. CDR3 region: CASSVGQGSGANVLTF. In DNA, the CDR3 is TGTGCCAGCAGTGTGGGACAGGGCTCTGGGGCCAACGTCCTGACTTTC.

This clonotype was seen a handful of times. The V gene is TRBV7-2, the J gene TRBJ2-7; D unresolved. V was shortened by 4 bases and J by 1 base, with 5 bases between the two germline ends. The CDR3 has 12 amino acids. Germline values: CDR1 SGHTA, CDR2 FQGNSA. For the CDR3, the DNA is TGTGCCAGCAGCTCCCTATCCTACGAGCAGTACTTC. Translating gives CASSSLSYEQYF.